Below are 9 T cell receptor beta chains sequenced from a single sample in a study of T cell repertoires in cytomegalovirus infection. Each CDR3 protein gets one entry after TCRdb re-called the reads with MiXCR. The table records fewer than 300,000 distinct CDR3 sequences, about 23% of them present only once. Sequencing was done on a sample of PBMCs. These receptors originate from a human donor in good health (CMV status not recorded). Some clones in this sample may be carry-over from other donors' samples.

At least ten counts were recorded for this clonotype. The V gene is TRBV28, the J gene TRBJ1-1; D is uncertain. This CDR3 has 14 residues. Trimming stripped 2 bases from V and 5 bases from J, with 12 bases between. Germline V gene sequence: CDR1 MDHEN, CDR2 SYDVKM. The CDR3 is CASSLVSLGTEAFF. The CDR3 region has the DNA TGTGCCAGCAGTTTAGTCAGCCTGGGAACTGAAGCTTTCTTT.

J is TRBJ2-1 and V is TRBV12-3 or TRBV12-4, with 9 bases that match TRBD2. This CDR3 comprises 13 residues. Trimming at V came to 4 bases and at J to 8 bases, leaving 3 bases not matched to a gene. This CDR3 is CASSSGLADEQFF. The CDR3 bases are TGTGCCAGCAGTTCGGGACTAGCAGATGAGCAGTTCTTC.

J is TRBJ2-6 and V is TRBV9; the D gene is possibly TRBD1 (5 bases). Deletions cut 0 bases from V and 1 base from J, with 17 bases between. The CDR3 is made up of 19 amino acids. Germline loops: CDR1 SGDLS, CDR2 YYNGEE. As DNA, the CDR3 is TGTGCCAGCAGCGTAGATTTCAGGGCGGTTTTATCTGGGGCCAACGTCCTGACTTTC. It encodes CASSVDFRAVLSGANVLTF.

This chain links TRBV2 with TRBJ2-5, with D perhaps matching TRBD1 or TRBD2 (6 bases each). Germline CDR1 is SNHLY and CDR2 is FYNNEI. This CDR3 has 14 residues. Deletions cut 8 bases from V and 5 bases from J, with 18 bases between. The CDR3 loop reads CASEGGPAGETQYF. CDR3 bases: TGTGCCAGCGAGGGGGGCCCCGCGGGTGAGACCCAGTACTTC.

This clonotype was picked up a small number of times. J is TRBJ2-4 and V is TRBV12-3 or TRBV12-4, with 14 bases fitting TRBD2. The V gene end was trimmed by 5 bases and the J gene end by 2 bases; junction bases not matched to a gene: 17. The CDR3 consists of 21 residues. This CDR3 reads CASSPRGLAGGLDRSKNIQYF. In DNA form, the CDR3 reads TGTGCCAGCAGTCCCCGTGGACTAGCGGGAGGCCTAGATCGGTCCAAAAACATTCAGTACTTC.

The V and J genes are TRBV12-3 or TRBV12-4 and TRBJ2-7; D is possibly TRBD1 (6 bases). The CDR3 extends over 14 amino acids. The germline V and J ends were trimmed by 5 bases and 2 bases, with 13 bases remaining between them. The CDR3, as DNA: TGTGCCAGCAGTATCCACGGACAGCCCTACGAGCAGTACTTC. Amino acids: CASSIHGQPYEQYF.

This clonotype came up once. The chain links TRBV7-2 to TRBJ2-1, with 7 bases matching TRBD2. J gave up 1 base and V 5 bases, and 11 bases lay outside the gene matches. This CDR3 is built from 17 residues. Germline CDR1 is SGHTA and CDR2 is FQGNSA. DNA for the CDR3: TGTGCCAGCAGCCCGAGGGCCGGACTAGATTCCTACAATGAGCAGTTCTTC. Translating it yields CASSPRAGLDSYNEQFF.

This clonotype was detected a few times. The chain links TRBV20-1 to TRBJ1-5; possible D gene TRBD1, 6 bases. Trimming stripped 3 bases from V and 7 bases from J, with 22 bases between. The CDR3 loop spans 16 amino acids. Per germline, CDR1 DFQATT and CDR2 SNEGSKA (reference sequence). The CDR3 is CSASGVVVGRGQPQHF. The CDR3 DNA sequence: TGCAGTGCTAGTGGGGTCGTGGTGGGGAGGGGGCAGCCCCAGCATTTT.

V gene TRBV29-1 combines with J gene TRBJ2-3; 8 bases align to TRBD1. Germline V CDR1 and CDR2: SQVTM, ANQGSEA. Trimming cost V 6 bases and J 0 bases; bases outside gene matches: 8. This CDR3 comprises 15 residues. The DNA for the CDR3 is TGCAGCGTGTGGGACAGGACAACTAGCACAGATACGCAGTATTTT. Protein product: CSVWDRTTSTDTQYF.